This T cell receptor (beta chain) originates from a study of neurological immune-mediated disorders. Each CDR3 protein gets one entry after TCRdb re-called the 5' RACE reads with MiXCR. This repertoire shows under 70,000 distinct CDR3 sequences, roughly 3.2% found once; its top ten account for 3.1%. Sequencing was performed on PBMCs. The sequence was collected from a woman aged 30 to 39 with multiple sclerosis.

The CDR3 coding sequence is TGTGCCACCCGGACAGGGTCAAACATTCAGTACTTC. Its translation is CATRTGSNIQYF. The chain employs TRBV10-3 and TRBJ2-4; 8 bases match TRBD1. With V trimmed by 10 bases and J by 6 bases, 5 bases remained unmatched. Germline CDR1 ENHRY, CDR2 SYGVKD. This CDR3 comprises 12 residues.